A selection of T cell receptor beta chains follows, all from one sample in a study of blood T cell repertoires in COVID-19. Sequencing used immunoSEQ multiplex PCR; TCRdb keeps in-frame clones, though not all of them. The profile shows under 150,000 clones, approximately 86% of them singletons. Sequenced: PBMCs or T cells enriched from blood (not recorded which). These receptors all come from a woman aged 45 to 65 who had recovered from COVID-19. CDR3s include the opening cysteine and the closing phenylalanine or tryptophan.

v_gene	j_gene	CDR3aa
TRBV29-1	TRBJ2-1	CSVGPNRGLQYNEQFF
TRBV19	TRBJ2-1	CASSPSRRVSYNEQFF
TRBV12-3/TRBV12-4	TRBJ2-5	CASSETGQETQYF
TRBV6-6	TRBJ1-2	CASLRASYGYTF
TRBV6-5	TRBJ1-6	CASSYGSSYNSPPHF
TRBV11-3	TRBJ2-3	CASSPGSYSTDTQYF
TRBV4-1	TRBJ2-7	CASSQPTGAQYEQYF
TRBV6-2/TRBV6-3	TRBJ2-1	CASSRTSGGGLNEQFF
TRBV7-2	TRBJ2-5	CASSFSLETQYF
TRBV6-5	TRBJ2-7	CASSKGDVSYEQYF
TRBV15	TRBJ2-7	CATSRDAALYEQYF
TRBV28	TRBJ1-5	CASSLSQGVNQPQHF
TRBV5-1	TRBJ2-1	CASSPPEGPRNEQFF
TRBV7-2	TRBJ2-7	CASSRMGDSYEQYF
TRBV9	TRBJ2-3	CASSSGTFTDTQYF
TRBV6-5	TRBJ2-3	CASSYRRGTDTQYF
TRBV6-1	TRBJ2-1	CASSAQPGQGSNEQFF
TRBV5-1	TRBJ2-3	CASSLGWDRGRDTQYF
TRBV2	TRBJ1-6	CASSRGTGPFPLHF
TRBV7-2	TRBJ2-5	CASSSPTSGETQYF
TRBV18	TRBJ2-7	CASSFGTGDHEQYF
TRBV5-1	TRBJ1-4	CASSMTTTNEKLFF
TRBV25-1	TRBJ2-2	CASSESRAGARVGELFF
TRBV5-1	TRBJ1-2	CASSTGQGASGYTF
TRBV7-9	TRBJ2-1	CASSLKGTSGNEQFF
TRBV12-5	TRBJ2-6	CASGLALKPGTATGANVLTF
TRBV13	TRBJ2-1	CASSSRDRVRHEQFF
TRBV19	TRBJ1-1	CASTNRLNTEAFF
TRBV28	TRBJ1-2	CASSFPIAGAYGYTF
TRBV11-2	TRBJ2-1	CASSLLFRVRSYNEQFF
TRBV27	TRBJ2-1	CASSRVGGGPEQFF
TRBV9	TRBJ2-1	CASSVERYGARDNEQFF
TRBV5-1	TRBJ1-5	CASSLGGFSQPQHF
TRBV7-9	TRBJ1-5	CASSLQGYSNQPQHF
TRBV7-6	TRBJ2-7	CASSLAEGTEIAYEQYF
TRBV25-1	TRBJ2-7	CASSPGTGASYEQYF
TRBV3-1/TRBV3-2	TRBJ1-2	CASSPRDWAGDYGYTF
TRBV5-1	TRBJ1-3	CASQVGSGNTIYF
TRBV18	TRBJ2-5	CASSPGLLRETQYF
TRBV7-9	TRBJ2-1	CASSPPYTEQFF
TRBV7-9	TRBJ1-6	CASGPPGRLFPLHF
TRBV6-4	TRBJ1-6	CASSDSQAPGSPLHF
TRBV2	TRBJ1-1	CASSVFRDTEAFF
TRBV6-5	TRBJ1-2	CASSYSRGSNYGYTF
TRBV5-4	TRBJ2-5	CASSLADRGEGQETQYF
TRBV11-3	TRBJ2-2	CASSWSGSSFGELFF
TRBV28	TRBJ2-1	CASSPGTGLYNEQFF
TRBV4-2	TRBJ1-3	CASSQDLPSYSGNTIYF
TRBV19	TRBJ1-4	CASSIAAATNEKLFF
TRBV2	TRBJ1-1	CASTFARTVNTEAFF
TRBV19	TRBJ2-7	CASSLTTGYEQYF
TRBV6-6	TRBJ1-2	CASSDRGWKGYTF
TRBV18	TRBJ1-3	CASSPLLVQDRGGNTIYF
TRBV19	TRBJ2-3	CASSRVGGADTQYF
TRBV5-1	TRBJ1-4	CASSSGTDDEKLFF